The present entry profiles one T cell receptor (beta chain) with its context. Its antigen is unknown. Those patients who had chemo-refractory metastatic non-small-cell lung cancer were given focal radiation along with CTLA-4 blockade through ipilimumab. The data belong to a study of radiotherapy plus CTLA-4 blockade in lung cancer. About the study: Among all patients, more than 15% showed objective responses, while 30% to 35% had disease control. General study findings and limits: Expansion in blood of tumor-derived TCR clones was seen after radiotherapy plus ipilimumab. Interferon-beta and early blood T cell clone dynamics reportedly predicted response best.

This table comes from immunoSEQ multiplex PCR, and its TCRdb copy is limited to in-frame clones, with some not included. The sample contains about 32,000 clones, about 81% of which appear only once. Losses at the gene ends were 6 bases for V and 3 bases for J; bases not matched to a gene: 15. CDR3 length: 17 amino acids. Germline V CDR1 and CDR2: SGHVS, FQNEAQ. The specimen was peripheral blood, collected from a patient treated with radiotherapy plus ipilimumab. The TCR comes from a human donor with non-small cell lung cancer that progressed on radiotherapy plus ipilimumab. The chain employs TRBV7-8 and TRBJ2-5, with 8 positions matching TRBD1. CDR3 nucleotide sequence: TGTGCCAGCAGTTCTATCCGGGACAGGCCCAGGAAAGAGACCCAGTACTTC. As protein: CASSSIRDRPRKETQYF. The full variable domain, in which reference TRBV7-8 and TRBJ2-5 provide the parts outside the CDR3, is GAGVSQSPRYKVAKRGQDVALRCDPISGHVSLFWYQQALGQGPEFLTYFQNEAQLDKSGLPSDRFFAERPEGSVSTLKIQRTQQEDSAVYLCASSSIRDRPRKETQYFGPGTRLLVL.